This T cell receptor beta chain emerged from a study of lymphopenia after photon versus proton radiotherapy. Findings and limits, study-wide: A bigger post-nadir fall in TCR diversity correlated inversely with survival time in deceased patients. After the lymphocyte nadir, photon-treated repertoires showed oligoclonal expansion, especially of CD8+ Temra cells. Better survival with proton therapy was suggested as possible, not demonstrated. Proton therapy kept repertoires fairly stable, unlike photons, which gained effector/memory cells.

The junction had 12 bases not matched to a gene; V was cut back by 6 bases and J by 2 bases. This CDR3 region has 16 residues. Per the germline V gene, CDR1 is MNHNY and CDR2 is SVGAGI (reference sequence). Points on this clone: What it binds is not known.

Profiling relied on immunoSEQ multiplex PCR, and the TCRdb table lists in-frame clones only, not all of them. The sample lists 35,000 to 40,000 clones, 70% to 90% occurring once. The V and J genes are TRBV6-6 and TRBJ2-7; TRBD2 agrees at 8 bases. The sample here was peripheral blood, taken from a patient treated with photon-based radiotherapy. This sequence was found in a man aged 50 to 60 with gastric cancer. This CDR3 is CASSSSSGRTTYEQYF. CDR3 nucleotide sequence: TGTGCCAGCAGCTCCTCTAGCGGGCGTACGACCTACGAGCAGTACTTC.